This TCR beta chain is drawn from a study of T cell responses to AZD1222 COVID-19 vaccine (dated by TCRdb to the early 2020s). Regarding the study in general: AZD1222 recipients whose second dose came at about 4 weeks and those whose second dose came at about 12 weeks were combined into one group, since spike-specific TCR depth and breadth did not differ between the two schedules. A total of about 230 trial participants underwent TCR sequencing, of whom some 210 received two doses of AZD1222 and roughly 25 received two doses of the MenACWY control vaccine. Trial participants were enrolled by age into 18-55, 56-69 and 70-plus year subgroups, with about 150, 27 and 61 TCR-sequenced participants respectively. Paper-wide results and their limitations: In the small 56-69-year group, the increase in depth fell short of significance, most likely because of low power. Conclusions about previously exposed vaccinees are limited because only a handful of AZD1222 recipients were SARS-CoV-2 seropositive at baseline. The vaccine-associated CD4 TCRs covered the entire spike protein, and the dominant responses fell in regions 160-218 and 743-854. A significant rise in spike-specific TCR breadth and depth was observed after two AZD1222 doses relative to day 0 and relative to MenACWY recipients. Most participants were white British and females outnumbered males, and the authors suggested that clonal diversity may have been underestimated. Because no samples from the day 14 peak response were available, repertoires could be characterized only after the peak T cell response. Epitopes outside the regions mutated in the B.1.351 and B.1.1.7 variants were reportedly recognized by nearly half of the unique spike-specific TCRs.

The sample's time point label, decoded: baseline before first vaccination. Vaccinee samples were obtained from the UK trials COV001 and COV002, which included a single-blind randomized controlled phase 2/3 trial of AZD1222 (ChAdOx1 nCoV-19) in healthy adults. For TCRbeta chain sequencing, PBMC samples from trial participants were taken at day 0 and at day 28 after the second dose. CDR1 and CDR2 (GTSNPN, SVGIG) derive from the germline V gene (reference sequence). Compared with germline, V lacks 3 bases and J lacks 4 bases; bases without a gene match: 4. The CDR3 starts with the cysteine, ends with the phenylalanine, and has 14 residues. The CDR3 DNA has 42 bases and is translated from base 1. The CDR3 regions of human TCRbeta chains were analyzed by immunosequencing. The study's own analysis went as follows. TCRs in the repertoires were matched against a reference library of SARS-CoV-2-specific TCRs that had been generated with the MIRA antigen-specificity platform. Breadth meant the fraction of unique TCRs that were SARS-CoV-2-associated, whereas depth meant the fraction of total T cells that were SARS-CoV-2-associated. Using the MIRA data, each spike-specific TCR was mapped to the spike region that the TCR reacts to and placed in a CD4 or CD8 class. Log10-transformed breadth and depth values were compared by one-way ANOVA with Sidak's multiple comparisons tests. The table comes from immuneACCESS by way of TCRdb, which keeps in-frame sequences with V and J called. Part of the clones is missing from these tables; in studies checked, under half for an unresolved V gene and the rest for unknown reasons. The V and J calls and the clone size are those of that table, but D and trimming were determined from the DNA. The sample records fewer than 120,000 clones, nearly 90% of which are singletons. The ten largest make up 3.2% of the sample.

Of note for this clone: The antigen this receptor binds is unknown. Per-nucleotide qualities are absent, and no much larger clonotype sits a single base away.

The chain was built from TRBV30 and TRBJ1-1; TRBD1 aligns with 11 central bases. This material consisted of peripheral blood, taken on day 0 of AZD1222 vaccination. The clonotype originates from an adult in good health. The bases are TGTGCCTGGAGGACCGGGACAGGGGGCACTGAAGCTTTCTTT. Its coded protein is CAWRTGTGGTEAFF.